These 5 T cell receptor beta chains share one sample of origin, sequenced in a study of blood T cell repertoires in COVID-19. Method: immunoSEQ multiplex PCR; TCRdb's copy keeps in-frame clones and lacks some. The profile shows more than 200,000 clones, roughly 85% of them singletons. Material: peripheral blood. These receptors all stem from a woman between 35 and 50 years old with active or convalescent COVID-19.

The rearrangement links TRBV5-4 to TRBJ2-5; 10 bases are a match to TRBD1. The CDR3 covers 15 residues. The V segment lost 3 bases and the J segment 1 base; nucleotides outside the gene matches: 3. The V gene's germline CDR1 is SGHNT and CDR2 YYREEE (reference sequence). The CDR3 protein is CASSSRDRGQETQYF. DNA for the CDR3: TGTGCCAGCAGCTCAAGGGACAGGGGCCAAGAGACCCAGTACTTC.

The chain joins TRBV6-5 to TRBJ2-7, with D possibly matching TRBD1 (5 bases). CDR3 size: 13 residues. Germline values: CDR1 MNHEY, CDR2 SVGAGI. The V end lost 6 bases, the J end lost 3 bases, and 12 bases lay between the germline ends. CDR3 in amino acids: CASSPQAGYEQYF. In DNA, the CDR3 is TGTGCCAGCAGCCCACAGGCAGGCTACGAGCAGTACTTC.

CDR3 DNA: TGCGCCAGCAGCCAAGACCGCGAGCGGGAGCTGGACGGGGAGCTGTTTTTT. Its translation: CASSQDRERELDGELFF. The rearrangement uses TRBV4-1 and TRBJ2-2, with 8 positions matching TRBD2. CDR1 is MGHRA and CDR2 is YSYEKL in the germline V gene. The CDR3 totals 17 residues. J was trimmed by 7 bases and V by 0 bases; bases with no gene match: 10.

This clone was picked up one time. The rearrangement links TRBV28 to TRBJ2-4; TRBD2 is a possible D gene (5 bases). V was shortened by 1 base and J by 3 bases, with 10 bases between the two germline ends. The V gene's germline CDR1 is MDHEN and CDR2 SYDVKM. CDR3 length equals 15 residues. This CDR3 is CASSLSGVVKNIQYF. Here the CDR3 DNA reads TGTGCCAGCAGTTTATCCGGGGTTGTCAAAAACATTCAGTACTTC.

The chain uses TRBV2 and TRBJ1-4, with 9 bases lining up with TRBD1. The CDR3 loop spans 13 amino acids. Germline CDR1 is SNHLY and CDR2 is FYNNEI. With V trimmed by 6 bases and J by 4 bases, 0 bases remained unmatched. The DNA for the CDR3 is TGTGCCAGCAGGGGACAGGGTAATGAAAAACTGTTTTTT. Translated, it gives CASRGQGNEKLFF.